Here is one T cell receptor (beta chain) with its context. The target antigen is unknown. This entry comes from a study of metastatic and nonmetastatic thyroid tumors. Looking at the study overall: Samples came from malignant and benign thyroid patients, and repertoires were compared across blood and tumor or nodule tissue.

Points from the study as a whole: Within blood and tumor, benign nodules reportedly had significantly lower TCR beta diversity than malignant thyroid tumors did.

How the authors handled the data: A classifier for distant metastasis in papillary thyroid cancer was constructed using CDR3 differences observed across clinicopathological groups. TCRdb re-called the PCR reads through MiXCR. Clone size and V and J calls follow TCRdb, not the original study. The sample lists about 33,000 clones; under 14% were seen once. This CDR3 spans 13 amino acids. In germline, CDR1 is LNHDA, CDR2 SQIVND (reference sequence). All patients were untreated before thyroid surgery. The source material was blood. This TCR was sampled from a female donor with papillary thyroid cancer or a benign thyroid nodule (not recorded which). Some clones in this sample may be carry-over from other donors' samples. The V gene is TRBV19, the J gene TRBJ1-1, with 9 bases lining up with TRBD1. The CDR3 DNA follows: TGTGACGGGACAGGGTATGCTAACACTGAAGCTTTCTTT. It encodes CDGTGYANTEAFF. Variable domain in full (rest from reference TRBV19 and TRBJ1-1): DGGITQSPKYLFRKEGQNVTLSCEQNLNHDAMYWYRQDPGQGLRLIYYSQIVNDFQKGDIAEGYSVSREKKESFPLTVTSAQKNPTAFYLCDGTGYANTEAFFGQGTRLTVV.